These 21 T cell receptor beta chains came from one sample sequenced in a study of low-dose radiotherapy and immunotherapy resistance in tumors. Noted time point: before trial treatment. Gene-specific TRAV and TRBV primers were used for first-strand cDNA, covering alpha and beta chains. The PCR that amplified TCRs ran for approximately 18 cycles, relying on a constant-region primer and a V-primer adapter. Each CDR3 protein is one row after TCRdb ran MiXCR on the reads. The data contain tens of thousands of distinct CDR3 sequences, around 25% of them singletons. This sample comprised PBMCs, obtained before treatment. These receptors all stem from a male donor with prostate cancer.

This clonotype was observed a few times. This chain joins TRBV18 and TRBJ2-1; D is unresolved. Between the trimmed V and J ends, which lost 8 bases and 0 bases, there was a span of 8 bases. Germline CDR1 is KGHSH and CDR2 is LQKENI. The CDR3 consists of 13 residues. CDR3 DNA: TGTGCCAGCAGGGTACGCTCCTACAATGAGCAGTTCTTC. Protein sequence: CASRVRSYNEQFF. Looking up the rest from reference TRBV18 and TRBJ2-1 gives the full variable domain: NAGVMQNPRHLVRRRGQEARLRCSPMKGHSHVYWYRQLPEEGLKFMVYLQKENIIDESGMPKERFSAEFPKEGPSILRIQQVVRGDSAAYFCASRVRSYNEQFFGPGTRLTVL.

J is TRBJ2-7 and V is TRBV29-1, with D possibly being TRBD2 (6 bases). In germline, CDR1 is SQVTM, CDR2 ANQGSEA. Trimming took off 3 bases at V and 2 bases at J, with 11 bases between the two ends. The CDR3 is 13 residues long. This chain's CDR3 is CSVDSPSAYEQYF. DNA for the CDR3: TGCAGCGTTGACAGTCCTAGCGCCTACGAGCAGTACTTC.

This clonotype was seen more than once but under ten times. The V and J genes are TRBV11-2 and TRBJ2-7; 7 positions match TRBD1. Germline V gene data show CDR1 as SGHAT and CDR2 as FQNNGV. V trimming: 2 bases; J trimming: 8 bases; junction bases outside the gene matches: 15. This CDR3 region has 16 residues. CDR3 region: CASSLRGHNMGAKQYF. For the CDR3, the DNA is TGTGCCAGCAGCTTAAGGGGGCATAATATGGGGGCGAAGCAGTACTTC.

This clonotype came up many times. V usage is TRBV20-1 and J usage is TRBJ2-1; 7 bases are a match to TRBD2. CDR3 length: 14 amino acids. Trimming cost V 2 bases and J 8 bases; bases outside gene matches: 9. In germline, CDR1 is DFQATT, CDR2 SNEGSKA (reference sequence). CDR3 in amino acids: CSARWPSGGDEQFF. CDR3 DNA sequence: TGCAGTGCTAGATGGCCTAGCGGTGGCGATGAGCAGTTCTTC.

The CDR3 DNA reads TGTGCCAGCAGCTTAGTTCCTAGCGGGGGTTCCGGGGAGCTGTTTTTT. It codes for CASSLVPSGGSGELFF. This chain joins TRBV7-2 and TRBJ2-2; 10 bases line up with TRBD2. Per the germline V gene, CDR1 is SGHTA and CDR2 is FQGNSA. After removal of 1 base from V and 6 bases from J, the junction contained 5 bases not matched to a gene. The CDR3 is 16 amino acids.

This clonotype was recorded at least ten times. This sequence joins TRBV14 and TRBJ2-7, with D maybe TRBD1 (7 bases). Trimming shortened V by 3 bases and J by 7 bases, and 22 bases separated the two germline ends. Per germline, CDR1 SGHDN and CDR2 FVKESK. The length of the CDR3 is 16 residues. The CDR3 coding sequence is TGTGCCAGCAGCCATCTCGGCGGGAAGGGGGCGGGTGAGCAGTACTTC. It specifies CASSHLGGKGAGEQYF.

The genes are TRBV5-4 and TRBJ1-1; 10 bases map to TRBD1. CDR1 SGHNT and CDR2 YYREEE come from the germline V gene (reference sequence). After removal of 7 bases from V and 0 bases from J, the junction contained 3 bases not matched to a gene. The CDR3 has 14 amino acids. The CDR3 reads CASGTGAVNTEAFF. Written as DNA, the CDR3 is TGTGCCAGCGGGACAGGGGCAGTGAACACTGAAGCTTTCTTT.

The sample holds many counts of this clonotype. The chain links TRBV9 to TRBJ2-7; D gene uncertain. V shed 0 bases and J shed 2 bases, with 9 bases lying between them. CDR1 SGDLS and CDR2 YYNGEE come from the germline V gene. This CDR3 comprises 14 residues. CDR3 sequence: CASSVGVEPYEQYF. The CDR3 DNA reads as TGTGCCAGCAGCGTAGGGGTGGAACCCTACGAGCAGTACTTC. Based on the CDR3 plus reference TRBV9 and TRBJ2-7, the full variable domain is DSGVTQTPKHLITATGQRVTLRCSPRSGDLSVYWYQQSLDQGLQFLIQYYNGEERAKGNILERFSAQQFPDLHSELNLSSLELGDSALYFCASSVGVEPYEQYFGPGTRLTVT.

This clonotype was detected ten times or more. CDR3: CASSQVLAGLDEQFF. CDR3 DNA sequence: TGCGCCAGCAGCCAAGTACTAGCGGGGCTTGATGAGCAGTTCTTC. The V call is TRBV4-1, the J call TRBJ2-1; 10 bases are shared with TRBD2. Looked up from germline, CDR1 is MGHRA and CDR2 is YSYEKL. The CDR3 is 15 residues long. V lost 1 base to trimming and J lost 8 bases; unmatched junction nucleotides: 5.

This clonotype was seen many times. The V call is TRBV27, the J call TRBJ2-7, with a weak D call TRBD2 (5 bases). This CDR3 region has 13 residues. CDR1 is MNHEY, CDR2 SMNVEV, per germline (reference sequence). Trimming took off 6 bases at V and 0 bases at J, with 9 bases between the two ends. The DNA of the CDR3 is TGTGCCAGCAGAGAAAGCGGCTCCTACGAGCAGTACTTC. Its translation is CASRESGSYEQYF.

The chain combines TRBV20-1 with TRBJ1-5; D unclear. The CDR3 length is 18 residues. Trimming took 3 bases from V and 0 from J, leaving 21 bases between them. Germline V gives CDR1 DFQATT, CDR2 SNEGSKA (reference sequence). CDR3 sequence: CSARRQTESKYSNQPQHF. The CDR3 DNA reads TGCAGTGCTAGGAGGCAGACCGAATCTAAGTATAGCAATCAGCCCCAGCATTTT.

This chain connects TRBV28 to TRBJ2-1; 11 bases match TRBD2. This CDR3 is 16 amino acids long. Looked up from germline, CDR1 is MDHEN and CDR2 is SYDVKM. V shed 7 bases, J shed 8 bases, and the junction held 13 bases outside the gene matches. The CDR3 here is CASTGWGSGRGDEQFF. CDR3 sequence (DNA): TGTGCCAGCACGGGTTGGGGTAGCGGGAGGGGTGATGAGCAGTTCTTC.

This clonotype was seen a single time. This rearrangement joins TRBV5-1 to TRBJ1-1, with 8 nucleotides matching TRBD1. This CDR3 comprises 14 residues. Germline trimming cut 4 bases from V and 5 bases from J; bases unmatched to any gene: 7. The V gene's germline CDR1 is SGHRS and CDR2 YFSETQ. For the CDR3, the DNA is TGCGCCAGCAGCACCCAGGGGGCTGGTACTGAAGCTTTCTTT. Translation: CASSTQGAGTEAFF.

In its sample, this clonotype was seen many times. The chain combines TRBV27 with TRBJ2-7; the match to TRBD1 covers 10 bases. Germline trimming cut 6 bases from V and 3 bases from J; bases unmatched to any gene: 11. The CDR3 loop spans 16 amino acids. The germline gives CDR1 MNHEY, CDR2 SMNVEV (reference sequence). In nucleotides, the CDR3 is TGTGCCAGCAGCCCCCCCGGGACAGGGGATCTCTACGAGCAGTACTTC. It yields the protein CASSPPGTGDLYEQYF.

The genes are TRBV30 and TRBJ2-2; D is tentatively TRBD1 or TRBD2 (6 bases each). The V end lost 3 bases, the J end lost 5 bases, and 13 bases lay between the germline ends. Germline CDR1 is GTSNPN and CDR2 is SVGIG (reference sequence). CDR3 size: 14 residues. CDR3 sequence (DNA): TGTGCCTGGAGGGGGGGCGATAAAACCGGGGAGCTGTTTTTT. Encoded protein: CAWRGGDKTGELFF.

This clonotype was seen ten or more times. The V and J genes are TRBV18 and TRBJ2-7, with D possibly being TRBD1 or TRBD2 (5 bases each). V was pared by 3 bases and J by 7 bases, with 13 bases between. This CDR3 is built from 13 residues. The V gene's germline CDR1 is KGHSH and CDR2 LQKENI. The CDR3 coding sequence is TGTGCCAGCTCACCTGAGGGGCGAGGAGAGCAGTACTTC. This encodes CASSPEGRGEQYF.

This clonotype was recorded at least ten times. CDR3 in DNA: TGCGCCAGCAGCCCAATCCGACTAGCGGGGGACGAGCAGTACTTC. Protein: CASSPIRLAGDEQYF. This chain uses TRBV5-1 with TRBJ2-7; 12 bases agree with TRBD2. This CDR3 has 15 residues. With V trimmed by 4 bases and J by 5 bases, 7 bases remained unmatched. The germline V gene has CDR1 SGHRS and CDR2 YFSETQ.

There are many counts of this clonotype. The chain employs TRBV3-1 and TRBJ2-1, with 11 bases identical to TRBD2. This CDR3 region has 14 residues. The V gene's germline CDR1 is LGHDT and CDR2 YNNKEL (reference sequence). V lost 4 bases, J lost 8 bases, and 4 bases stayed unmatched. CDR3 DNA: TGTGCCAGCAGCCCCGGACTAGCGGGCCATGAGCAGTTCTTC. This sequence encodes CASSPGLAGHEQFF.

This chain links TRBV7-8 with TRBJ2-1, with 7 positions matching TRBD2. The V gene's germline CDR1 is SGHVS and CDR2 FQNEAQ. V lost 3 bases, J lost 4 bases, and 12 bases stayed unmatched. This CDR3 contains 17 residues. CDR3: CASSLGGSPNLYNEQFF. The CDR3 nucleotides read TGTGCCAGCAGCTTGGGCGGGAGCCCAAACTTATACAATGAGCAGTTCTTC.

This clonotype was seen at least ten times. V and J are TRBV6-5 and TRBJ2-7, with 8 nucleotides matching TRBD1. This CDR3 is built from 16 residues. The J segment lost 2 bases and the V segment lost 2 bases, leaving 8 bases of the junction unmatched. Germline V CDR1 and CDR2: MNHEY, SVGAGI. The CDR3 DNA is TGTGCCAGCAGTTACCTTCGGACAGGGTCCCCCTACGAGCAGTACTTC. Encoded protein: CASSYLRTGSPYEQYF.

This clonotype has ten or more counts. The rearrangement uses TRBV24-1 and TRBJ2-1; D might be TRBD2 (6 bases). Looked up from germline, CDR1 is KGHDR and CDR2 is SFDVKD. This CDR3 has 18 amino acids. Trimming stripped 1 base from V and 2 bases from J, with 17 bases between. The CDR3 here is CATSDFPGGGKTYNEQFF. The CDR3, as DNA: TGTGCCACCAGTGATTTCCCAGGAGGCGGGAAGACCTACAATGAGCAGTTCTTC.